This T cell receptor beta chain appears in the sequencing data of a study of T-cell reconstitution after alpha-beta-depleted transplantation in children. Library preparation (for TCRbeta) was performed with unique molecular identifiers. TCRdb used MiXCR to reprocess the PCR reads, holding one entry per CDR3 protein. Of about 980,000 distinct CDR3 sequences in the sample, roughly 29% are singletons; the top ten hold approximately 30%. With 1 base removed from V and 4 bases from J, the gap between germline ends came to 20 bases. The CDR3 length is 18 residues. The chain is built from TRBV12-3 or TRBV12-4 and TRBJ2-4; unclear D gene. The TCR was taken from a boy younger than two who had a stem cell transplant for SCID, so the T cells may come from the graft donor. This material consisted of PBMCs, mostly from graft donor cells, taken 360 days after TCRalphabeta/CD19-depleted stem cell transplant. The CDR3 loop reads CASSLGQTVGYWKNIQYF. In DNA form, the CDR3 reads TGTGCCAGCAGTTTAGGGCAGACCGTCGGGTATTGGAAAAACATTCAGTACTTC.